A single sample gave rise to the 15 T cell receptor beta chains below, sequenced in a study of technical replicates of blood from a few donors. The repertoire was sequenced with immunoSEQ multiplex PCR; TCRdb's copy has only in-frame clones and lacks some. The sample yields some 77,000 clones, 90% to 95% seen once. The specimen sequenced was T cells isolated from PBMCs. The receptors come from a human donor in good health.

V is TRBV12-5 and J is TRBJ1-5, with TRBD1 identical over 7 bases. Germline V gene data show CDR1 as LGHNT and CDR2 as FRNRAP. V gave up 4 bases and J gave up 8 bases; unmatched junction bases: 11. The CDR3 has 15 amino acids. The CDR3 region is CASGSPRRGREPQHF. CDR3 coding DNA: TGTGCTAGTGGTTCACCCAGAAGGGGGCGGGAGCCCCAGCATTTT.

This clone has a single count. The chain combines TRBV6-5 with TRBJ2-3, with 8 bases aligning to TRBD2. Germline lookup yields CDR1 MNHEY and CDR2 SVGAGI. V trimming: 3 bases; J trimming: 8 bases; junction bases outside the gene matches: 10. This CDR3 spans 15 amino acids. As DNA, the CDR3 is TGTGCCAGCAGTTATACCGGGACTAGATCGGGTACGCAGTATTTT. Translated: CASSYTGTRSGTQYF.

The chain links TRBV6-6 to TRBJ1-1; 8 bases match TRBD1. Germline trimming cut 5 bases from V and 2 bases from J; bases unmatched to any gene: 4. Germline V gene lookup returns CDR1 MNHNY and CDR2 SVGAGI (reference sequence). This CDR3 is 14 amino acids long. The CDR3: CASSDRGENTEAFF. The CDR3 nucleotides are TGTGCCAGCAGTGACAGGGGAGAAAACACTGAAGCTTTCTTT.

The gene calls are TRBV4-1 and TRBJ1-2, with D maybe TRBD1 (5 bases). There are 15 residues in the CDR3. The V gene's germline CDR1 is MGHRA and CDR2 YSYEKL. Trimming took off 0 bases at V and 3 bases at J, with 11 bases between the two ends. CDR3 sequence reads: CASSQDRAGDYGYTF. CDR3 DNA sequence: TGCGCCAGCAGCCAAGATCGGGCGGGGGACTATGGCTACACCTTC.

In this sample, this clone turned up once. The chain has TRBV7-8 and TRBJ2-5; TRBD2 agrees at 9 bases. The V and J ends lost 4 bases and 5 bases, in that order; junction bases with no gene match: 5. The V gene's germline CDR1 is SGHVS and CDR2 FQNEAQ. This CDR3 is built from 14 residues. CDR3 residues: CASSYLAGQETQYF. The DNA of the CDR3 is TGTGCCAGCAGCTACCTAGCGGGACAGGAGACCCAGTACTTC.

V and J are TRBV7-2 and TRBJ2-2; D possibly corresponds to TRBD2 (5 bases). This CDR3 region has 14 residues. V lost 3 bases and J 3 bases, leaving 8 bases between the germline ends. CDR1 is SGHTA, CDR2 FQGNSA, per germline. DNA of the CDR3: TGTGCCAGCAGCTTCAACGGGGACACCGGGGAGCTGTTTTTT. This gives the protein CASSFNGDTGELFF.

This sequence joins TRBV2 and TRBJ2-3; TRBD2 matches 12 bases. This CDR3 has 15 amino acids. Per germline, CDR1 SNHLY and CDR2 FYNNEI. Trimming cost V 2 bases and J 6 bases; bases outside gene matches: 3. The CDR3 reads CASSELAGGPDTQYF. In DNA form, the CDR3 reads TGTGCCAGCAGTGAACTAGCGGGAGGGCCGGATACGCAGTATTTT.

This sequence joins TRBV7-8 and TRBJ1-1, with D uncertain. CDR1 and CDR2 from the germline V gene are SGHVS and FQNEAQ. This CDR3 is built from 13 residues. V gave up 7 bases and J gave up 7 bases, with 16 bases separating them. CDR3 protein: CASTFPGRNEAFF. The CDR3 nucleotides are TGTGCCAGCACCTTCCCCGGTCGCAATGAAGCTTTCTTT.

In nucleotides, the CDR3 is TGTGCCAGCAGTGAATTGGACTCCCTGAACACTGAAGCTTTCTTT. Protein product: CASSELDSLNTEAFF. The gene calls are TRBV25-1 and TRBJ1-1; unclear D gene. V gave up 1 base and J gave up 0 bases, with 9 bases separating them. The CDR3 is 15 amino acids. Germline V CDR1 and CDR2: MGHDK, SYGVNS.

This sequence joins TRBV4-2 and TRBJ2-1; 12 positions match TRBD2. V gave up 0 bases and J gave up 3 bases; unmatched junction bases: 6. Germline V gene lookup returns CDR1 LGHNA and CDR2 YNFKEQ. The CDR3 is made up of 18 amino acids. CDR3 coding DNA: TGTGCCAGCAGCCAAGATTTTCTAGCGGGAGGGAACTACAATGAGCAGTTCTTC. Amino acids: CASSQDFLAGGNYNEQFF.

In DNA, the CDR3 is TGCGCCAGCAGCCAGACAGGGGAAGAGACCCAGTACTTC. It yields the protein CASSQTGEETQYF. The J gene is TRBJ2-5, the V gene TRBV4-3; 8 positions match TRBD1. The CDR3 covers 13 residues. Losses at the gene ends were 3 bases for V and 3 bases for J; bases not matched to a gene: 0. Germline V CDR1 and CDR2: LGHNA, YSLEER.

The CDR3 region has the DNA TGCGCCAGCAGCTTACCCGGGACAGCCACGAAACCTGAAACTCAAGAGACCCAGTACTTC. Translating gives CASSLPGTATKPETQETQYF. The rearrangement joins TRBV5-1 to TRBJ2-5, with 7 bases aligning to TRBD1. Trimming at V came to 2 bases and at J to 2 bases, leaving 21 bases not matched to a gene. CDR3 size: 20 residues. Germline lookup yields CDR1 SGHRS and CDR2 YFSETQ.

The rearrangement links TRBV5-4 to TRBJ1-2; no clear D. Trimming left V 4 bases short and J 4 bases short, with 11 bases between. CDR1 is SGHNT, CDR2 YYREEE, per germline (reference sequence). The CDR3 contains 13 residues. The CDR3 DNA follows: TGTGCCAGCAGCGGAGCGGGGTTCTATGGCTACACCTTC. Protein product: CASSGAGFYGYTF.

This clone was seen once. The chain uses TRBV18 and TRBJ2-7, with D possibly TRBD2 on 5 matching bases. The CDR3 runs to 15 residues. Germline lookup yields CDR1 KGHSH and CDR2 LQKENI. V lost 2 bases, J lost 3 bases, and 14 bases lay in between. CDR3 bases: TGTGCCAGCTCACCAAATGAGGGATTATACTACGAGCAGTACTTC. Translating gives CASSPNEGLYYEQYF.

This chain connects TRBV5-1 to TRBJ2-5; TRBD1 aligns across 11 bases. Germline CDR1 and CDR2: SGHRS and YFSETQ. V trimming: 2 bases; J trimming: 0 bases; junction bases outside the gene matches: 6. The CDR3 loop spans 17 amino acids. The CDR3 is CASSFMGTGGYQETQYF. The CDR3 DNA reads as TGCGCCAGCAGCTTCATGGGGACAGGGGGGTACCAAGAGACCCAGTACTTC.